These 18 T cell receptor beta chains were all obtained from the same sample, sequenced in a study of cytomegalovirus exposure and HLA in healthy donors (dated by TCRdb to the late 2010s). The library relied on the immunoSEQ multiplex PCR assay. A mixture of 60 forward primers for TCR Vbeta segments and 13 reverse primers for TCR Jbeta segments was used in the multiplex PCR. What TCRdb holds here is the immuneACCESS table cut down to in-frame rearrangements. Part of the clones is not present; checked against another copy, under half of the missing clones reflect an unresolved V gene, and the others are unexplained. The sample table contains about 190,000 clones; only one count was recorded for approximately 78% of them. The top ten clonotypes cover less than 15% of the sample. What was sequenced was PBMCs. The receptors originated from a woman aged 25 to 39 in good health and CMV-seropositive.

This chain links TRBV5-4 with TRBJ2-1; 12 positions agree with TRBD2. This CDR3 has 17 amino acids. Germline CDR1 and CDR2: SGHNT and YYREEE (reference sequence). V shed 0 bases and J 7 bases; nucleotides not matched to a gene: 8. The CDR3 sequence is CASSLAFGTSGWNEQFF. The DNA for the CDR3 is TGTGCCAGCAGCTTGGCCTTTGGGACTAGCGGGTGGAATGAGCAGTTCTTC.

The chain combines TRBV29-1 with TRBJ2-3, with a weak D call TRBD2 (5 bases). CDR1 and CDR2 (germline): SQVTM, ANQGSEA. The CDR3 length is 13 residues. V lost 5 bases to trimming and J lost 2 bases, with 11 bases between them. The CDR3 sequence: CSVLSSLTDTQYF. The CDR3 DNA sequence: TGCAGCGTTTTGTCTAGCCTCACAGATACGCAGTATTTT.

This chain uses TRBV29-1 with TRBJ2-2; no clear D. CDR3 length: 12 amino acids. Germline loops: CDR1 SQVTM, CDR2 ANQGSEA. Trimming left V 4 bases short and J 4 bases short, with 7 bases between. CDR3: CSVVRGTGELFF. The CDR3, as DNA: TGCAGCGTTGTTCGAGGCACCGGGGAGCTGTTTTTT.

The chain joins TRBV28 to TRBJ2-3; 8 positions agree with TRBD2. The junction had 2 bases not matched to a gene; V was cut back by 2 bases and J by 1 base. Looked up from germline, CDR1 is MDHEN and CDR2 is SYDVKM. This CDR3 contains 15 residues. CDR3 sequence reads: CASSLLRGGTDTQYF. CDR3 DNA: TGTGCCAGCAGTTTACTGCGGGGGGGCACAGATACGCAGTATTTT. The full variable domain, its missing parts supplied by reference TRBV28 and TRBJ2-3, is DVKVTQSSRYLVKRTGEKVFLECVQDMDHENMFWYRQDPGLGLRLIYFSYDVKMKEKGDIPEGYSVSREKKERFSLILESASTNQTSMYLCASSLLRGGTDTQYFGPGTRLTVL.

For the CDR3, the DNA is TGTGCCAGCAGCACCCGACAGGCAGATACGCAGTATTTT. As protein: CASSTRQADTQYF. This chain connects TRBV7-8 to TRBJ2-3; D possibly corresponds to TRBD1 (6 bases). Trimming cost V 5 bases and J 4 bases, with 10 bases left between them. This CDR3 contains 13 residues. Germline V gene lookup returns CDR1 SGHVS and CDR2 FQNEAQ.

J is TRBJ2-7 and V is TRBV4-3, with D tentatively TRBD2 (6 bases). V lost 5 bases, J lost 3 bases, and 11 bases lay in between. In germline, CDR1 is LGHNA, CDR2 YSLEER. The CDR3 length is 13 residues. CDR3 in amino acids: CASSTGLNYEQYF. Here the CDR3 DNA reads TGCGCCAGCAGCACGGGACTGAACTACGAGCAGTACTTC.

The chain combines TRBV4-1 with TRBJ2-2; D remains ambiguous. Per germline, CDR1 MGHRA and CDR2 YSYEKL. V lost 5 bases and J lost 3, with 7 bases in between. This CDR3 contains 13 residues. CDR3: CASSSSDTGELFF. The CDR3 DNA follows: TGCGCCAGCAGCTCCTCGGACACCGGGGAGCTGTTTTTT.

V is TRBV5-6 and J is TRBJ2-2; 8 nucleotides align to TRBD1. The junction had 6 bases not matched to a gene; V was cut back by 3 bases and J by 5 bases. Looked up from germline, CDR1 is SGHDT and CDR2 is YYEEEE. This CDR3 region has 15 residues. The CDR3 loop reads CASSYGQGRTGELFF. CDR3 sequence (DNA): TGTGCCAGCAGCTACGGACAGGGCCGAACCGGGGAGCTGTTTTTT.

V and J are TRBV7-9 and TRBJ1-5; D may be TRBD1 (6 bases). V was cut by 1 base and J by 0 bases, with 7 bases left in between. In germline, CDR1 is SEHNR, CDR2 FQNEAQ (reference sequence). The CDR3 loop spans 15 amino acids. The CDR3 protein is CASSLGTDSNQPQHF. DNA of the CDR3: TGTGCCAGCAGCTTAGGGACAGATAGCAATCAGCCCCAGCATTTT.

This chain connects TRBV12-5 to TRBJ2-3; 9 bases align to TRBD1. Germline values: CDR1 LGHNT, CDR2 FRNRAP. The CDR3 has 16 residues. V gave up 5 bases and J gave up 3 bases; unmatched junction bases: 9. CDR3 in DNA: TGTGCTAGTGGTCTACAGGGGGCGATCAGGACAGATACGCAGTATTTT. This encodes CASGLQGAIRTDTQYF.

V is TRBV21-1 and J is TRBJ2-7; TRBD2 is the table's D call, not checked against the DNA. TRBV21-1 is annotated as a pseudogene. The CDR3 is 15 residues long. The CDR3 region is CASSKSGRRANEQYF. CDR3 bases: TGTGCCAGCAGCAAAAGCGGACGGAGAGCCAACGAGCAGTACTTC.

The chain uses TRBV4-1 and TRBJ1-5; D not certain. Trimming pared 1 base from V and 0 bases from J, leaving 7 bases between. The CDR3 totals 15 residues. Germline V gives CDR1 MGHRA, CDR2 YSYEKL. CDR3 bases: TGCGCCAGCAGCCAAGCACACCTTAGCAATCAGCCCCAGCATTTT. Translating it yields CASSQAHLSNQPQHF.

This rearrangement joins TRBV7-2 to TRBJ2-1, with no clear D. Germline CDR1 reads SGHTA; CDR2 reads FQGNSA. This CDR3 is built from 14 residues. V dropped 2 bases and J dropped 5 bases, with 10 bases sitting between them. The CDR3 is CASSLSQAHNEQFF. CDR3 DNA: TGTGCCAGCAGCTTATCCCAGGCGCACAATGAGCAGTTCTTC.

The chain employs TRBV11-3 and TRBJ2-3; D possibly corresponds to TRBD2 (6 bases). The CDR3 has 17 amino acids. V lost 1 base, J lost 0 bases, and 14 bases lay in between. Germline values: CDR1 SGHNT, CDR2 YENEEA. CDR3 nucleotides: TGTGCCAGCAGCTTAGGCGGGACCGCTCCTAGCACAGATACGCAGTATTTT. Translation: CASSLGGTAPSTDTQYF.

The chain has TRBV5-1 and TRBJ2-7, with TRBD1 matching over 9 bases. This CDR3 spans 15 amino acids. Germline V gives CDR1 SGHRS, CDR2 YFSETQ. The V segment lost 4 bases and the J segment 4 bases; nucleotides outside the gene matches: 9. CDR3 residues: CASSVGGQGAYEQYF. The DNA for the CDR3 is TGCGCCAGCAGCGTTGGGGGACAGGGTGCATACGAGCAGTACTTC.

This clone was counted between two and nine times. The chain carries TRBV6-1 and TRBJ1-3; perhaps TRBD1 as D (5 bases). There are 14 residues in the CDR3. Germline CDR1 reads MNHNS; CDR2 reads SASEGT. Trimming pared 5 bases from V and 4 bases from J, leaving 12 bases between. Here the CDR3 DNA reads TGTGCCAGCAGTTCAGGGTCCTTGGGAAACACCATATATTTT. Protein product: CASSSGSLGNTIYF.

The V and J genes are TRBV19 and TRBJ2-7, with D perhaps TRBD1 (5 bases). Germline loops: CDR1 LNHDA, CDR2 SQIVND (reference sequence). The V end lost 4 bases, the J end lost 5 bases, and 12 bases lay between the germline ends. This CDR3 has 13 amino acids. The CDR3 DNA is TGTGCCAGTAGTACCAGGGCCTTCGACGAGCAGTACTTC. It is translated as CASSTRAFDEQYF.

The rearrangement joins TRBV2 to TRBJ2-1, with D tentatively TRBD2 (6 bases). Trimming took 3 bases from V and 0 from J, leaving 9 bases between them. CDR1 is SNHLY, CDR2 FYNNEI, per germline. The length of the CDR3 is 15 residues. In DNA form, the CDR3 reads TGTGCCAGCAGTGACACGGGAGCCTCCTACAATGAGCAGTTCTTC. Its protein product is CASSDTGASYNEQFF.